The 12 T cell receptor beta chains presented below share a single source sample, sequenced in a study of blood T cell repertoires in COVID-19. Data came from immunoSEQ multiplex PCR; TCRdb stores just in-frame clones and leaves some out. The sample holds tens of thousands of clones; around 82% are singletons and the top ten take around 27%. The sample taken for sequencing was peripheral blood. The receptors here all came from a human donor in a cohort sampled during active COVID-19.

The CDR3 region has the DNA TGTGCCAGCAGTCACGGGACTGTGGAGCAGTACTTC. Its protein product is CASSHGTVEQYF. This chain joins TRBV12-3 or TRBV12-4 and TRBJ2-7; the D gene is possibly TRBD2 (6 bases). V lost 5 bases and J 7 bases, leaving 12 bases between the germline ends. This CDR3 region has 12 residues.

The CDR3 coding sequence is TGTGCCAGTAGTATGGGCGGGGGGGCCTTTAATGAGCAGTTCTTC. Its protein product is CASSMGGGAFNEQFF. The rearrangement joins TRBV19 to TRBJ2-1; 9 bases align to TRBD2. Germline V gene data show CDR1 as LNHDA and CDR2 as SQIVND (reference sequence). With 3 bases clipped from V and 7 bases from J, the junction kept 7 bases outside the gene matches. The CDR3 is 15 residues long.

The chain joins TRBV29-1 to TRBJ1-1; no reliable D call. The CDR3 runs 12 residues. Germline CDR1 and CDR2: SQVTM and ANQGSEA. With 6 bases removed from V and 6 bases from J, the gap between germline ends came to 14 bases. The CDR3, as DNA: TGCAGCGTGGATGACGGGGAAGCTGAAGCTTTCTTT. It codes for CSVDDGEAEAFF. Combining the CDR3 with reference TRBV29-1 and TRBJ1-1 gives the whole variable domain SAVISQKPSRDICQRGTSLTIQCQVDSQVTMMFWYRQQPGQSLTLIATANQGSEATYESGFVIDKFPISRPNLTFSTLTVSNMSPEDSSIYLCSVDDGEAEAFFGQGTRLTVV.

The chain employs TRBV24-1 and TRBJ2-5; D possibly corresponds to TRBD2 (7 bases). Looked up from germline, CDR1 is KGHDR and CDR2 is SFDVKD. Trimming pared 0 bases from V and 2 bases from J, leaving 18 bases between. The CDR3 consists of 18 residues. Written as DNA, the CDR3 is TGTGCCACCAGTGATTTGCGGGGGCAGGGGACTACTCAAGAGACCCAGTACTTC. It encodes CATSDLRGQGTTQETQYF.

This chain uses TRBV5-4 with TRBJ2-5; D perhaps matches TRBD1 (6 bases). V lost 0 bases and J lost 11, with 17 bases in between. CDR3 length equals 14 residues. From germline, CDR1 is SGHNT and CDR2 YYREEE (reference sequence). The CDR3 region is CASSLARDNDFQYF. The DNA for the CDR3 is TGTGCCAGCAGCTTGGCCCGGGACAACGACTTTCAGTACTTC.

J is TRBJ1-2 and V is TRBV14; D gene unclear. Trimming cost V 1 base and J 2 bases, with 5 bases left between them. The CDR3 is 13 residues long. Germline V gene lookup returns CDR1 SGHDN and CDR2 FVKESK. The CDR3 spells CASSQGGNYGYTF. DNA of the CDR3: TGTGCCAGCAGCCAAGGCGGGAACTATGGCTACACCTTC. Full variable domain (remainder filled in from reference TRBV14 and TRBJ1-2): EAGVTQFPSHSVIEKGQTVTLRCDPISGHDNLYWYRRVMGKEIKFLLHFVKESKQDESGMPNNRFLAERTGGTYSTLKVQPAELEDSGVYFCASSQGGNYGYTFGSGTRLTVV.

DNA for the CDR3: TGTGCCAGCAGCTTGGGACAGGCAGCGAACACCGGGGAGCTGTTTTTT. This translates into CASSLGQAANTGELFF. The chain carries TRBV7-8 and TRBJ2-2; 8 bases fit TRBD1. CDR3 length: 16 amino acids. CDR1 SGHVS and CDR2 FQNEAQ come from the germline V gene. The V and J ends lost 3 bases and 0 bases, in that order; junction bases with no gene match: 3. Full variable domain (remainder filled in from reference TRBV7-8 and TRBJ2-2): GAGVSQSPRYKVAKRGQDVALRCDPISGHVSLFWYQQALGQGPEFLTYFQNEAQLDKSGLPSDRFFAERPEGSVSTLKIQRTQQEDSAVYLCASSLGQAANTGELFFGEGSRLTVL.

The CDR3 nucleotides read TGTGCCAGCAGCTTTCGACTTTCCACAGATACGCAGTATTTT. Translated, it gives CASSFRLSTDTQYF. J is TRBJ2-3 and V is TRBV7-2; no clear D gene. Per the germline V gene, CDR1 is SGHTA and CDR2 is FQGNSA. There are 14 residues in the CDR3. The germline V and J ends were trimmed by 3 bases and 2 bases, with 9 bases remaining between them.

J is TRBJ2-5 and V is TRBV7-3; perhaps TRBD2 as D (7 bases). From germline, CDR1 is SGHTA and CDR2 FQGTGA. V gave up 4 bases and J gave up 5 bases, with 20 bases separating them. The CDR3 spans 16 residues. This chain's CDR3 is CASSSMGGQPGETQYF. The DNA of the CDR3 is TGTGCCAGCAGCTCCATGGGGGGGCAGCCCGGGGAGACCCAGTACTTC.

V and J are TRBV5-6 and TRBJ2-1; 9 bases are shared with TRBD2. The CDR3 has 16 residues. J was trimmed by 4 bases and V by 3 bases; bases with no gene match: 8. CDR1 SGHDT and CDR2 YYEEEE come from the germline V gene. The CDR3 nucleotides are TGTGCCAGCAGCTACCGCGGGGGGGCGAGATACAATGAGCAGTTCTTC. As protein: CASSYRGGARYNEQFF.

The V call is TRBV19, the J call TRBJ1-6; weak D call: TRBD1 (5 bases). CDR1 is LNHDA and CDR2 is SQIVND in the germline V gene (reference sequence). Trimming stripped 3 bases from V and 6 bases from J, with 9 bases between. The CDR3 runs to 14 residues. CDR3 in amino acids: CASSMVGGNSPLHF. CDR3 nucleotide sequence: TGTGCCAGTAGTATGGTGGGGGGTAATTCACCCCTCCACTTT. The full variable domain, with the rest looked up from reference TRBV19 and TRBJ1-6, is DGGITQSPKYLFRKEGQNVTLSCEQNLNHDAMYWYRQDPGQGLRLIYYSQIVNDFQKGDIAEGYSVSREKKESFPLTVTSAQKNPTAFYLCASSMVGGNSPLHFGNGTRLTVT.

The rearrangement uses TRBV6-5 and TRBJ2-7; TRBD1 aligns across 8 bases. V shed 5 bases and J 2 bases; nucleotides not matched to a gene: 8. The CDR3 spans 15 residues. The germline V gene has CDR1 MNHEY and CDR2 SVGAGI. CDR3 in DNA: TGTGCCAGCAGTACGCGGACAGGGTGGACCTACGAGCAGTACTTC. Its protein product is CASSTRTGWTYEQYF.